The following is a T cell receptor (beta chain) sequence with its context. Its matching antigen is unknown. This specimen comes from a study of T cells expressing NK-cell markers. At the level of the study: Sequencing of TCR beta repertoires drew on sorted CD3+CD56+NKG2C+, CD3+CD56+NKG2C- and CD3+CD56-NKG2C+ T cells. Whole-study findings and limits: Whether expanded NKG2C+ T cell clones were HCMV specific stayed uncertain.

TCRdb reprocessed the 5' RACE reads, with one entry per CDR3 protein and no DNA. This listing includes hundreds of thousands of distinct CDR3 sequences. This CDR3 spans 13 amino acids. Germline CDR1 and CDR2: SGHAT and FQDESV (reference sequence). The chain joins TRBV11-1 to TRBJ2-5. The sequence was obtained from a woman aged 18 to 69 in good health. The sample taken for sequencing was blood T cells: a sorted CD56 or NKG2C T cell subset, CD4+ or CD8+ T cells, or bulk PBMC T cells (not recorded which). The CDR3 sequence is CASSLRTEETQYF.